This TCR beta chain was captured by sequencing in a study of blood T cell repertoires in COVID-19 (dated by TCRdb to 2018 to 2021). Study-wide context: Samples from collaborators originated in the United States, Italy and Spain and spanned both the acute and convalescent phases of COVID-19. The prospective study material was composed of cDNA or gDNA derived from T cells, B-cell-depleted T cells, or PBMCs. Deeply sampled blood TCRbeta repertoires from subjects exposed to, actively infected with, or recovered from COVID-19 were included in the dataset. A freely available public database, intended as a resource for researchers studying the immune response to SARS-CoV-2, is where the repertoires were released. The samples were drawn from the first 160 participants of the ongoing ImmuneRACE study and from 1,254 subjects provided by 6 global collaborators. Nearly every sample came with metadata listing a de-identified subject ID, COVID-19 status, age in years and sex. HLA class I and class II types, where available, came from metadata supplied by the sample provider rather than from assay-based typing. Paper-wide results and their limitations: The amount of clinical and demographic metadata varied by source and participant and was provided uncurated.

Of note for this clone: Its antigen is unknown. It has no much larger one-base neighbor in the sample; base qualities were not kept.

The immunoSEQ Assay, a bias-controlled multiplex PCR, was used to amplify TCRbeta CDR3 regions from genomic DNA. The original methods were these. The number of nucleated cells in each sample was estimated by amplification of reference gene primers within the assay. To quantify the absolute abundance of each unique TCRbeta CDR3 rearrangement, sequence reads were collapsed and filtered. For each sample, productive Simpson clonality was calculated as the square root of Simpson's diversity index across productive rearrangements. TCRdb's version of the immuneACCESS table is confined to in-frame rearrangements and falls short of the full clone set. An unresolved V gene accounts for under half of the shortfall where checked; the remainder is of unknown origin. V and J calls and clone size follow that table, whereas D and trimming were derived from the DNA. The sample yields about 120,000 clones; 90% were counted once. The top ten clones comprise more than 3% of the sample.

Each collaborating institution followed its own protocols to collect whole blood in K2EDTA tubes. Collaborator samples were shipped for TCRbeta analysis as frozen whole blood, isolated PBMCs, or DNA extracted from either sample type. Sequenced material: peripheral blood. This receptor was identified in a man in his forties or fifties with active COVID-19.

The nucleotides read TGTGCCAGCAGCTGGAACCGGGACAAGCACAATGAGCAGTTCTTC. The translation is CASSWNRDKHNEQFF. The V and J segments used are TRBV5-4 and TRBJ2-1; the D region possibly corresponds to TRBD1 (6 bases align). The germline V gene (reference sequence) yields SGHNT for CDR1 and YYREEE for CDR2. Spanning cysteine to phenylalanine, the CDR3 consists of 15 amino acids. CDR3 DNA is the only sequence kept; it has 45 bases, read in frame from the first base. The V and J ends are trimmed by 3 bases and 5 bases, leaving 15 bases between them.